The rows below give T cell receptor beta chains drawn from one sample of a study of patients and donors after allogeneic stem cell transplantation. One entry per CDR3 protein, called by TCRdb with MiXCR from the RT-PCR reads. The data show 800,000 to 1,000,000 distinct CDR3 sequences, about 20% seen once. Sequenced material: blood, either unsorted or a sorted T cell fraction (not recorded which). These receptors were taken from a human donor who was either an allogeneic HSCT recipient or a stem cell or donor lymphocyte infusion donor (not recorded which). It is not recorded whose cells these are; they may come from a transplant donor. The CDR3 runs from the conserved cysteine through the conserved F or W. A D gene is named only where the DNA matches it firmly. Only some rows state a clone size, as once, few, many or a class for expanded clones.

CDR3nt: TGTGCCAGCAGTTATTCCCTTAGCCCTGGCTATGGCTACACCTTC; CDR3aa: CASSYSLSPGYGYTF; d_gene: NA; abundance: NA; v_gene: TRBV6-5; j_gene: TRBJ1-2
CDR3nt: TGTGCCAGCAGATTCGACAGGGGCTCTAGCTCCTATAATTCACCCCTCCACTTT; CDR3aa: CASRFDRGSSSYNSPLHF; d_gene: TRBD1; abundance: few; v_gene: TRBV6-1; j_gene: TRBJ1-6
CDR3nt: TGTGCCAGCAGCTTTTGGGAGCGGGGCTCCTACAATGAGCAGTTCTTC; CDR3aa: CASSFWERGSYNEQFF; d_gene: TRBD2; abundance: NA; v_gene: TRBV5-6; j_gene: TRBJ2-1
CDR3nt: TGTGCCAGCAGTGAAGCCCGGGGAGGAGAGCAGTACTTC; CDR3aa: CASSEARGGEQYF; d_gene: NA; abundance: few; v_gene: TRBV2; j_gene: TRBJ2-7
CDR3nt: TGTGCCAGCAGCCAAACACGTGGGGAGCAGGCTTTCTTT; CDR3aa: CASSQTRGEQAFF; d_gene: NA; abundance: few; v_gene: TRBV7-3; j_gene: TRBJ1-1
CDR3nt: TGTGCCAGCAGCCCCCCCTTGGCTAGCGGGCGACAAGAGACCCAGTACTTC; CDR3aa: CASSPPLASGRQETQYF; d_gene: TRBD2; abundance: few; v_gene: TRBV6-1; j_gene: TRBJ2-5
CDR3nt: TGTGCCAGCAGCGCCTCTGGGGCCAACGTCCTGACTTTC; CDR3aa: CASSASGANVLTF; d_gene: NA; abundance: many; v_gene: TRBV9; j_gene: TRBJ2-6
CDR3nt: TGTGCCAGCAGCTTACAGGACGTCAACTATGGCTACACCTTC; CDR3aa: CASSLQDVNYGYTF; d_gene: NA; abundance: NA; v_gene: TRBV11-2; j_gene: TRBJ1-2
CDR3nt: TGCAGCGTTGGGGCAGGGGCTCGCACAGATACGCAGTATTTT; CDR3aa: CSVGAGARTDTQYF; d_gene: NA; abundance: few; v_gene: TRBV29-1; j_gene: TRBJ2-3
CDR3nt: TGTGCCGTACAAACAGGAGTTTTTAACAATGAGCAGTTCTTC; CDR3aa: CAVQTGVFNNEQFF; d_gene: NA; abundance: few; v_gene: TRBV6-1; j_gene: TRBJ2-1
CDR3nt: TGCAGTGCCGCGGGCTCCACAGATACGCAGTATTTT; CDR3aa: CSAAGSTDTQYF; d_gene: NA; abundance: NA; v_gene: TRBV20-1; j_gene: TRBJ2-3
CDR3nt: TGCAGCGTTGAAGTGCGCCTTCTCGGGAGGGCCCGAGTTTCCTACGAGCAGTACTTC; CDR3aa: CSVEVRLLGRARVSYEQYF; d_gene: TRBD2; abundance: few; v_gene: TRBV29-1; j_gene: TRBJ2-7
CDR3nt: TGTGCCAGCAGTTTATTAGCGGGAGGGAGAGGGAATGAGCAGTTCTTC; CDR3aa: CASSLLAGGRGNEQFF; d_gene: TRBD2; abundance: NA; v_gene: TRBV12-3/TRBV12-4; j_gene: TRBJ2-1
CDR3nt: TGCGCCAGCAGCGTCTCCGGGACTAGCGGGAGGAGGGATACGCAGTATTTT; CDR3aa: CASSVSGTSGRRDTQYF; d_gene: TRBD2; abundance: few; v_gene: TRBV5-1; j_gene: TRBJ2-3
CDR3nt: TGTGCCTCAACGAGGGGGAAGGGTACGCAGTATTTT; CDR3aa: CASTRGKGTQYF; d_gene: NA; abundance: few; v_gene: TRBV30; j_gene: TRBJ2-3
CDR3nt: TGTGCCAGCAGCTTAGACTTGGGTAGCGGACTCTACGAGCAGTACTTC; CDR3aa: CASSLDLGSGLYEQYF; d_gene: NA; abundance: NA; v_gene: TRBV7-8; j_gene: TRBJ2-7
CDR3nt: TGTGCCAGCTCACCACTGGACAGCCGCTGGGGCACTGAAGCTTTCTTT; CDR3aa: CASSPLDSRWGTEAFF; d_gene: NA; abundance: few; v_gene: TRBV18; j_gene: TRBJ1-1
CDR3nt: TGTGCCAGCAGTTTAGGCGGACCTAATGAAAAACTGTTTTTT; CDR3aa: CASSLGGPNEKLFF; d_gene: NA; abundance: NA; v_gene: TRBV12-3/TRBV12-4; j_gene: TRBJ1-4
CDR3nt: TGCAGCGCCATAACAGGGGTTGGAAACACCATATATTTT; CDR3aa: CSAITGVGNTIYF; d_gene: TRBD1; abundance: NA; v_gene: TRBV29-1; j_gene: TRBJ1-3
CDR3nt: TGTGCCAGCACGCAGGGGGCTTACAATGAGCAGTTCTTC; CDR3aa: CASTQGAYNEQFF; d_gene: TRBD1; abundance: NA; v_gene: TRBV25-1; j_gene: TRBJ2-1
CDR3nt: TGTGCCAGCAGCCCACAGGGGGATCAGCCCCAGCATTTT; CDR3aa: CASSPQGDQPQHF; d_gene: TRBD1; abundance: NA; v_gene: TRBV7-9; j_gene: TRBJ1-5
CDR3nt: TGTGCCAGCACCTGGGACGTCTCCTACGAGCAGTACTTC; CDR3aa: CASTWDVSYEQYF; d_gene: NA; abundance: few; v_gene: TRBV12-3/TRBV12-4; j_gene: TRBJ2-7
CDR3nt: TGCAGTGCTCCGAACCGACAGGGGATTAGCTACACCTTC; CDR3aa: CSAPNRQGISYTF; d_gene: TRBD1; abundance: few; v_gene: TRBV20-1; j_gene: TRBJ1-2
CDR3nt: TGTGCCAGCAGTTTACTAGGGGTTGCCACAGATACGCAGTATTTT; CDR3aa: CASSLLGVATDTQYF; d_gene: NA; abundance: few; v_gene: TRBV12-3/TRBV12-4; j_gene: TRBJ2-3
CDR3nt: TGTGCCACCAGCAGATTACAGGATTCTGGGGCCAACGTCCTGACTTTC; CDR3aa: CATSRLQDSGANVLTF; d_gene: NA; abundance: few; v_gene: TRBV15; j_gene: TRBJ2-6
CDR3nt: TGTGCCAGCAGTTTACGGACAGGGGGCGGCTACGAGCAGTACTTC; CDR3aa: CASSLRTGGGYEQYF; d_gene: TRBD1; abundance: NA; v_gene: TRBV27; j_gene: TRBJ2-7
CDR3nt: TGTGCCACTCCCCGGGGCCAGGGGTATGGCTACACCTTC; CDR3aa: CATPRGQGYGYTF; d_gene: NA; abundance: many; v_gene: TRBV10-3; j_gene: TRBJ1-2
CDR3nt: TGTGCCAGCAGTTTTGACAGTGAGAATTCACCCCTCCACTTT; CDR3aa: CASSFDSENSPLHF; d_gene: NA; abundance: few; v_gene: TRBV12-3/TRBV12-4; j_gene: TRBJ1-6
CDR3nt: TGTGCCAGCAGCCAAAAACAGGGGTTGGTGGCTTTCTTT; CDR3aa: CASSQKQGLVAFF; d_gene: TRBD1; abundance: few; v_gene: TRBV3-1; j_gene: TRBJ1-1
CDR3nt: TGTGCCACCAGTGATACAGGGACAGGTGAAGCTTTCTTT; CDR3aa: CATSDTGTGEAFF; d_gene: TRBD1; abundance: few; v_gene: TRBV24-1; j_gene: TRBJ1-1
CDR3nt: TGTGCCAGCAGTGAAGTTCGGCAGTCGTTTGGCTACACCTTC; CDR3aa: CASSEVRQSFGYTF; d_gene: NA; abundance: NA; v_gene: TRBV6-1; j_gene: TRBJ1-2
CDR3nt: TGTGCCAGCAGCGCCGACCCCCGCGGAGGCTACACCTTC; CDR3aa: CASSADPRGGYTF; d_gene: NA; abundance: NA; v_gene: TRBV9; j_gene: TRBJ1-2
CDR3nt: TGTGCCAGCAGCGTAGTCGGTAGCGGGAGAGGGGAGACCCAGTACTTC; CDR3aa: CASSVVGSGRGETQYF; d_gene: TRBD2; abundance: many; v_gene: TRBV9; j_gene: TRBJ2-5
CDR3nt: TGCGCCAGCAGCCCCGGACGGACAACCACCGGGGAGCTGTTTTTT; CDR3aa: CASSPGRTTTGELFF; d_gene: NA; abundance: NA; v_gene: TRBV5-1; j_gene: TRBJ2-2
CDR3nt: TGCGCCAGCAGCAACGAGGGGATGGGACAGCCCCAGCATTTT; CDR3aa: CASSNEGMGQPQHF; d_gene: NA; abundance: few; v_gene: TRBV5-1; j_gene: TRBJ1-5
CDR3nt: TGCGCCAGCAGCCAAGTAAGTTTGGAAGCTAACTATGGCTACACCTTC; CDR3aa: CASSQVSLEANYGYTF; d_gene: NA; abundance: NA; v_gene: TRBV4-1; j_gene: TRBJ1-2
CDR3nt: TGTGCCAGCAGCTTAGTAGGGGAGGCTAACGAGCAGTACTTC; CDR3aa: CASSLVGEANEQYF; d_gene: NA; abundance: NA; v_gene: TRBV7-6; j_gene: TRBJ2-7
CDR3nt: TGTGCCAGCAGCTTGACCGTGGTGAACACTGAAGCTTTCTTT; CDR3aa: CASSLTVVNTEAFF; d_gene: NA; abundance: NA; v_gene: TRBV5-6; j_gene: TRBJ1-1
CDR3nt: TGTGCCAGCAGTTTGGGCTGGTCGAACACCGGGGAGCTGTTTTTT; CDR3aa: CASSLGWSNTGELFF; d_gene: NA; abundance: NA; v_gene: TRBV12-3/TRBV12-4; j_gene: TRBJ2-2
CDR3nt: TGTGCCAGCAGCCAAGGTCGGACACTAGCCTCGGGAGAGACCCAGTACTTC; CDR3aa: CASSQGRTLASGETQYF; d_gene: NA; abundance: few; v_gene: TRBV4-2; j_gene: TRBJ2-5
CDR3nt: TGTGCCATCAGTCTCGCGGGGGGTATCAATGAGCAGTTCTTC; CDR3aa: CAISLAGGINEQFF; d_gene: TRBD2; abundance: few; v_gene: TRBV10-3; j_gene: TRBJ2-1
CDR3nt: TGTGCCAGCAGCTCTACCACAGGGGTCTATGGCTACACCTTC; CDR3aa: CASSSTTGVYGYTF; d_gene: TRBD1; abundance: few; v_gene: TRBV27; j_gene: TRBJ1-2